This passage covers 16 T cell receptor beta chains from one sample sequenced in a study of Ad26.COV2.S vaccination and SARS-CoV-2 variants. Profiling relied on immunoSEQ multiplex PCR, and the TCRdb table lists in-frame clones only, not all of them. This table has about 350,000 clones, around nine tenths appearing once. The sample's treatment: 15 to 20 received Ad26.COV2.S at low or high dose, single or two shots; roughly five received placebo; per-sample allocation not given. The study sampled participants on day 63 after the first vaccine or placebo injection. The specimen was peripheral blood, collected in a trial of Ad26.COV2.S vaccine versus placebo. These receptors were taken from a person aged 18-60 years who received the Ad26.COV2.S COVID-19 vaccine or a placebo.

V and J are TRBV24-1 and TRBJ2-5, with 10 nucleotides matching TRBD1. Losses at the gene ends were 6 bases for V and 4 bases for J; bases not matched to a gene: 7. The CDR3 runs to 15 residues. Per the germline V gene, CDR1 is KGHDR and CDR2 is SFDVKD. The CDR3 here is CATSIPTGGGETQYF. For the CDR3, the DNA is TGTGCCACCAGTATTCCGACAGGGGGCGGAGAGACCCAGTACTTC.

The chain recombines TRBV12-3 or TRBV12-4 with TRBJ1-1; the D is unclear. The CDR3 has 11 residues. V dropped 2 bases and J dropped 8 bases, with 6 bases sitting between them. The CDR3 region has the DNA TGTGCCAGCAGTTTATTGGAGGAAGCTTTCTTT. Its translation is CASSLLEEAFF.

This clone showed up just a few times. The V gene is TRBV19, the J gene TRBJ1-5, with D perhaps matching TRBD1 (5 bases). The CDR3 length is 14 residues. V was cut by 6 bases and J by 5 bases, with 14 bases left in between. Germline V gene sequence: CDR1 LNHDA, CDR2 SQIVND (reference sequence). The CDR3 DNA sequence: TGTGCCAGTAGCCCCCGGGGGGGAGATCAGCCCCAGCATTTT. This sequence encodes CASSPRGGDQPQHF.

The rearrangement links TRBV5-1 to TRBJ1-1; D may be TRBD1 (6 bases). CDR1 is SGHRS and CDR2 is YFSETQ in the germline V gene. The CDR3 spans 13 residues. V lost 5 bases to trimming and J lost 3 bases, with 11 bases between them. The CDR3 nucleotides read TGCGCCAGCAGTAACAGGGTCGACACTGAAGCTTTCTTT. This encodes CASSNRVDTEAFF.

The J gene is TRBJ2-1, the V gene TRBV28; TRBD1 might be the D (7 bases). Deletions cut 3 bases from V and 5 bases from J, with 17 bases between. Germline V gene data show CDR1 as MDHEN and CDR2 as SYDVKM. This CDR3 is built from 16 residues. The CDR3 sequence is CASSFAGQSRDNEQFF. The CDR3 DNA follows: TGTGCCAGCAGTTTTGCGGGACAGTCTAGAGACAATGAGCAGTTCTTC.

This clone was seen a single time. V and J are TRBV28 and TRBJ1-5; D is possibly TRBD1 (5 bases). The CDR3 sequence is 16 residues long. Germline CDR1 reads MDHEN; CDR2 reads SYDVKM. Trimming shortened V by 3 bases and J by 1 base, and 13 bases separated the two germline ends. The CDR3 reads CASSFPDGGSNQPQHF. The CDR3 DNA sequence: TGTGCCAGCAGTTTTCCCGATGGGGGGAGCAATCAGCCCCAGCATTTT. Looking up the rest from reference TRBV28 and TRBJ1-5 gives the full variable domain: DVKVTQSSRYLVKRTGEKVFLECVQDMDHENMFWYRQDPGLGLRLIYFSYDVKMKEKGDIPEGYSVSREKKERFSLILESASTNQTSMYLCASSFPDGGSNQPQHFGDGTRLSIL.

The DNA for the CDR3 is TGTGCCAGCAGCGTGGGGAGTACCTACAATGAGCAGTTCTTC. As protein: CASSVGSTYNEQFF. The chain is built from TRBV5-4 and TRBJ2-1; a possible D gene is TRBD2 (5 bases). Germline CDR1 is SGHNT and CDR2 is YYREEE (reference sequence). CDR3 length: 14 amino acids. V shed 4 bases and J shed 2 bases, with 10 bases lying between them. Using reference TRBV5-4 and TRBJ2-1 for the parts outside the CDR3, the full variable domain is ETGVTQSPTHLIKTRGQQVTLRCSSQSGHNTVSWYQQALGQGPQFIFQYYREEENGRGNFPPRFSGLQFPNYSSELNVNALELDDSALYLCASSVGSTYNEQFFGPGTRLTVL.

The V and J genes are TRBV24-1 and TRBJ1-3; the D gene is possibly TRBD1 (5 bases). The CDR3 spans 13 residues. V dropped 5 bases and J dropped 4 bases, with 8 bases sitting between them. Germline CDR1 KGHDR, CDR2 SFDVKD. This CDR3 is CATSVTGGNTIYF. DNA of the CDR3: TGTGCCACCAGTGTCACAGGAGGAAACACCATATATTTT.

J is TRBJ1-5 and V is TRBV10-2, with 9 nucleotides matching TRBD1. CDR1 and CDR2 (germline): WSHSY, SAAADI. Trimming at V came to 4 bases and at J to 7 bases, leaving 5 bases not matched to a gene. CDR3 length equals 14 residues. The CDR3 nucleotides are TGCGCCAGCAGTGGGGACAGGGCAGTCCAGCCCCAGCATTTT. Amino acids: CASSGDRAVQPQHF.

The chain carries TRBV18 and TRBJ2-5; no clear D. This CDR3 has 12 residues. Germline CDR1 and CDR2: KGHSH and LQKENI. The germline V and J ends were trimmed by 2 bases and 5 bases, with 6 bases remaining between them. As DNA, the CDR3 is TGTGCCAGCTCACCATATGGTGAGACCCAGTACTTC. Its protein is CASSPYGETQYF.

The chain couples TRBV4-3 to TRBJ1-2; D remains unclear. The CDR3 covers 16 residues. Germline V gives CDR1 LGHNA, CDR2 YSLEER. Trimming took 0 bases from V and 6 from J, leaving 17 bases between them. The CDR3 reads CASSQDIREWEDGYTF. CDR3 nucleotides: TGCGCCAGCAGCCAAGACATAAGGGAATGGGAAGATGGCTACACCTTC.

This clone was detected only once. The CDR3 DNA follows: TGTGCCAGCAGCCCCCGTCTGGCGGGGGGGGACAATGAGCAGTTCTTC. Translated: CASSPRLAGGDNEQFF. The chain is built from TRBV7-3 and TRBJ2-1; TRBD2 aligns across 9 bases. Germline lookup yields CDR1 SGHTA and CDR2 FQGTGA. J was trimmed by 5 bases and V by 5 bases; bases with no gene match: 10. The CDR3 runs 16 residues.

The rearrangement joins TRBV5-6 to TRBJ1-1; D unresolved. The CDR3 length is 12 residues. Germline V gives CDR1 SGHDT, CDR2 YYEEEE. V was trimmed by 1 base and J by 11 bases, leaving 12 bases between them. CDR3 in amino acids: CASSLSREGAFF. The CDR3 bases are TGTGCCAGCAGCTTGAGCCGGGAGGGCGCTTTCTTT.

This clone was seen once. This chain connects TRBV5-5 to TRBJ2-7; D uncertain. The V and J ends lost 0 bases and 3 bases respectively, with 7 bases between them. The V gene's germline CDR1 is SGHKS and CDR2 YYEKEE (reference sequence). The CDR3 sequence is 13 residues long. In DNA, the CDR3 is TGTGCCAGCAGCTTGGACACTTTCTACGAGCAGTACTTC. Its translation is CASSLDTFYEQYF.

The V and J genes are TRBV4-3 and TRBJ1-2; weak D call: TRBD1 (5 bases). CDR1 LGHNA and CDR2 YSLEER come from the germline V gene. V shed 4 bases and J shed 6 bases, with 18 bases lying between them. The CDR3 is 15 residues long. The CDR3 DNA sequence: TGCGCCAGCAGCCTCCTAGGGGAGGGTTTTCATGGCTACACCTTC. Translated: CASSLLGEGFHGYTF.

V and J are TRBV12-5 and TRBJ1-1; D remains ambiguous. Germline V CDR1 and CDR2: LGHNT, FRNRAP. The CDR3 is 11 residues long. With 6 bases removed from V and 2 bases from J, the gap between germline ends came to 4 bases. CDR3 residues: CASGINTEAFF. The CDR3 nucleotides read TGTGCTAGTGGGATAAACACTGAAGCTTTCTTT.